The source of this TCR beta chain is a study of cytotoxic CD8 clonotypes in ibrutinib-treated CLL. Study details: Response samples were obtained once patients had received a median about 12 months of treatment, range 6 to 36. Overall study results and limits: Public clonotypes (which were uncommon) either contracted or remained stable on treatment.

A word on this clone: The target antigen is unknown.

Some clones are missing from TCRdb's copy, which holds only in-frame ones; the method was immunoSEQ multiplex PCR. The sample yields approximately 100,000 clones, approximately 58% seen once. This material consisted of PBMCs, taken after 24 months of ibrutinib treatment. The TCR comes from a human donor with chronic lymphocytic leukemia.

DNA for the CDR3: TGTGCCATCAGTGAGTCAAGGGAGGCTAACTATGGCTACACCTTC. This sequence encodes CAISESREANYGYTF. V gene TRBV10-3 combines with J gene TRBJ1-2, with D hard to call. In germline, CDR1 is ENHRY, CDR2 SYGVKD. CDR3 length equals 15 residues. Trimming shortened V by 0 bases and J by 0 bases, and 8 bases separated the two germline ends.